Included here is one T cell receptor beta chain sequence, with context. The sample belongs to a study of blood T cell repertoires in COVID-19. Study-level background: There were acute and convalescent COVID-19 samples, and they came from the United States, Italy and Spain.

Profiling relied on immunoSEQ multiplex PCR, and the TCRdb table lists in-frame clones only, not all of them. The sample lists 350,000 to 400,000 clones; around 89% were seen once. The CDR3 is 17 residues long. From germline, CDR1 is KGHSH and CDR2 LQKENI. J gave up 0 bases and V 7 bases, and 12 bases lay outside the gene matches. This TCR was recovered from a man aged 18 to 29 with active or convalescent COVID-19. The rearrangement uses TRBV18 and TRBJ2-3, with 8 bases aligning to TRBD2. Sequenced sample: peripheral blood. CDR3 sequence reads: CASFQWEAGASTDTQYF. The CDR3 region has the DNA TGTGCCAGCTTCCAGTGGGAAGCGGGGGCGAGCACAGATACGCAGTATTTT.